This TCR beta chain was recorded in a study of cytomegalovirus exposure and HLA in healthy donors. Germline assignment: CDR1 MGHDK and CDR2 SYGVNS. Trimming shortened V by 2 bases and J by 0 bases, and 8 bases separated the two germline ends. The CDR3 extends over 14 amino acids. Amplification used 60 Vbeta primers and 13 Jbeta primers. Clones were sequenced by immunoSEQ multiplex PCR, and TCRdb holds only the in-frame ones, with some missing. The table lists around 170,000 clones, around 84% of them singletons, with roughly 2.8% in the top ten. Study results and limitations: Donor immune exposure was known only as CMV serostatus. It was reported that TCR beta sequences correctly inferred the HLA-A and HLA-B alleles for most subjects. Highest at DRB1 and lowest at HLA-C, TCR association rates differed among HLA loci in a later analysis. Indistinguishability led to the exclusion of some V segments, TRBV6-2 and TRBV6-3 included.

On this clone: Its target is unknown.

This clonotype was obtained from a woman in her forties or fifties in good health and CMV-seropositive. Sequencing used PBMCs. The J gene is TRBJ2-7, the V gene TRBV25-1; D is uncertain. This CDR3 is CASSERLSSYEQYF. Here the CDR3 DNA reads TGTGCCAGCAGTGAAAGACTTAGCTCCTACGAGCAGTACTTC.